This T cell receptor (beta chain) was obtained from a study of T cell responses to AZD1222 COVID-19 vaccine (dated by TCRdb to the early 2020s). For the study in its entirety: TCR sequencing was performed for roughly 250 trial participants, of whom some 200 were given two doses of AZD1222 and approximately 25 were given two doses of MenACWY control vaccine. Enrollment into the trials was organized by age into subgroups of 18-55, 56-69 and 70-plus years, and those subgroups contained approximately 160, 26 and 62 TCR-sequenced participants, respectively.

The count of this clone is one. It lacks a known antigen. No qualities accompany the bases; no much larger clone lies one base away. Counted from cysteine to phenylalanine, this CDR3 has 13 amino acids. The entry retains the CDR3 DNA only, 39 bases that are in frame from base 1. Broader findings and caveats from the paper: In the small 56-69-year group, the increase in depth fell short of significance, most likely because of low power. Participants were mostly white British and included more females than males, and it was suggested by the authors that clonal diversity may have been underestimated. Reportedly, close to half of the unique spike-specific TCRs recognized epitopes lying outside the regions that are mutated in the B.1.351 and B.1.1.7 variants. After two AZD1222 doses, both the breadth and the depth of spike-specific TCRs were significantly higher than at day 0 and than in MenACWY recipients. Vaccine-associated CD4 TCRs spanned the whole spike protein, with dominant responses in regions 160-218 and 743-854. Because no day 14 peak-response samples were available, the repertoires could be characterized only after the peak T cell response. Only five to seven AZD1222 recipients were SARS-CoV-2 seropositive at baseline, limiting conclusions about previously exposed vaccinees.

The CDR3 regions of human TCRbeta chains were subjected to immunosequencing. On the authors' methods: TCRs in the repertoires were matched against a reference library of SARS-CoV-2-specific TCRs that had been generated with the MIRA antigen-specificity platform. Breadth meant the fraction of unique TCRs that were SARS-CoV-2-associated, whereas depth meant the fraction of total T cells that were SARS-CoV-2-associated. Using the MIRA data, each spike-specific TCR was mapped to the spike region that the TCR reacts to and placed in a CD4 or CD8 class. Log10-transformed breadth and depth values were compared by one-way ANOVA with Sidak's multiple comparisons tests. Not all clones reach the TCRdb copy of this immuneACCESS table, which keeps in-frame sequences only. Checked studies attribute under half of the gap to unresolved V genes and leave the rest unexplained. Clonal size and the V and J genes are those of that table, whereas D and trimming came from the DNA. The sample profile shows over 150,000 clones; about 91% of them were found once. Around 4.6% of the sample lies in the top ten.

According to the study, the label for this sample's time point signals: baseline before first vaccination. Read against the paper, the sample's treatment or condition label means: meningococcal conjugate vaccine given as trial control. Vaccinee samples came from UK trials COV001 and COV002, including a single-blind randomized controlled phase 2/3 trial of AZD1222 (ChAdOx1 nCoV-19) in healthy adults. Trial participant PBMC samples were collected at day 0 and day 28 after the second dose for TCRbeta chain sequencing. This receptor was identified in an adult in good health. The sequence joins TRBV21-1 to TRBJ2-7; TRBD2 is taken as the D call from the table, unchecked against the DNA. TRBV21-1 is recorded as a pseudogene. Sequenced material: peripheral blood, taken on day 0 of MenACWY control vaccination. The sequenced DNA: TGTGCCAGCAGCGGAAGGCGGGGCTACGAGCAGTACTTC. It translates as CASSGRRGYEQYF.